This T cell receptor (beta chain) stems from a study of T cells in Graves' hyperthyroidism and ophthalmopathy. RNA transcripts served as the template for amplifying TCR beta CDR3 regions. First-round RT-PCR with HTBI primers amplified the TCR CDR3 region. From the multiplex PCR reads, TCRdb called clonotypes with MiXCR, one entry per CDR3 protein. The repertoire has some 510,000 distinct CDR3 sequences, less than 25% of them found once; the top ten carry around 27%. Ten or more counts support this clonotype. CDR1 and CDR2 (germline): MDHEN, SYDVKM. The V end was cut by 4 bases, the J end by 0 bases, with 13 bases between. This CDR3 has 16 amino acids. Uncontrolled infections, other autoimmune diseases, pregnancy or lactation led to exclusion of patients.

The chain links TRBV28 to TRBJ2-4; no reliable D call. This TCR derives from a man between 18 and 35 years old with Graves' hyperthyroidism. The sample taken for sequencing was blood. This CDR3 is CASSSWAGLAKNIQYF. CDR3 nucleotides: TGTGCCAGCAGTTCTTGGGCTGGCTTAGCCAAAAACATTCAGTACTTC.